This record covers a single TCR beta chain. Antigen: not known. The V segment lost 8 bases and the J segment 7 bases; nucleotides outside the gene matches: 5. CDR3 length: 12 amino acids. The germline V gene has CDR1 SNHLY and CDR2 FYNNEI. These data are taken from a study of T cell responses to AZD1222 COVID-19 vaccine. In the study overall: Samples with a second dose at about 4 or about 12 weeks were pooled together. Study findings and constraints: In all cases, repertoires were sampled only after the peak T cell response. Among AZD1222 vaccinees, only 5 to 7 were seropositive at baseline. Most donors were white British, females outnumbered males, and clonal diversity was possibly underestimated.

Data came from immunoSEQ multiplex PCR; TCRdb stores just in-frame clones and leaves some out. The table lists over 100,000 clones, approximately 90% of them singletons. The chain couples TRBV2 to TRBJ2-3; TRBD1 matches 8 bases. This TCR came from an adult in good health. The source was peripheral blood, collected on day 0 of AZD1222 vaccination. The CDR3 is CASGQGLNTQYF. The CDR3 bases are TGTGCCAGCGGACAGGGTCTAAATACGCAGTATTTT.